This record looks at one T cell receptor beta chain sequence and its context. This specimen comes from a study of CD8 T cells in Susac syndrome. FACS was used to enrich TEMRA cells, whereas the CD8+ and CD4+ T cells were obtained by negative isolation. When the RNA was reverse transcribed, random hexamers were used with an input of about 0.5 to 1 ug. Across 54 Vbeta and 13 Jbeta, TCR beta CDR3 was amplified with immunoSEQ multiplex PCR. A single record per CDR3 protein comes from TCRdb applying MiXCR to the immunoSEQ multiplex PCR reads. The sample carries roughly 130,000 distinct CDR3 sequences, roughly 94% recorded once. CDR3 size: 16 residues. Germline values: CDR1 DFQATT, CDR2 SNEGSKA (reference sequence). V shed 3 bases and J shed 0 bases, with 15 bases lying between them.

Source material: CD4+ T cells from PBMCs. The sequence was collected from a human donor with multiple sclerosis. This chain uses TRBV20-1 with TRBJ2-1; D is possibly TRBD2 (6 bases). The CDR3 region is CSASGSGWSSYNEQFF. As DNA, the CDR3 is TGCAGTGCTAGTGGTAGCGGATGGAGCTCCTACAATGAGCAGTTCTTC.